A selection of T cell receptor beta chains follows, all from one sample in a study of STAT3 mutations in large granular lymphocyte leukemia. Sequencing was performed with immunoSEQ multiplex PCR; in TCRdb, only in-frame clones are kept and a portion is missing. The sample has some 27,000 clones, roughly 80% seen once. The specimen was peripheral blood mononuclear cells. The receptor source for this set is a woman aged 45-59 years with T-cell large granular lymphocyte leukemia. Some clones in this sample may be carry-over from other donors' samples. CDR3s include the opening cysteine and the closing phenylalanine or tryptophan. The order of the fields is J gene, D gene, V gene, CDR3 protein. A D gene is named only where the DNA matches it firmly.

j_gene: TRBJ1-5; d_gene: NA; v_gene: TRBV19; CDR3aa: CASSTRAQPQHF
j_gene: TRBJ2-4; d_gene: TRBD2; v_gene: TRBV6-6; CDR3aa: CASSHPSGGNIQYF
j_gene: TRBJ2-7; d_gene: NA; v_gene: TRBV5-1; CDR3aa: CASSFGQGGVGEQYF
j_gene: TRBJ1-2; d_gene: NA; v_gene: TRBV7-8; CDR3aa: CASSSPQGLRRGYTF
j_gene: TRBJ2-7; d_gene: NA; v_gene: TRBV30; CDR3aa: CAWSVWGGQTYEQYF
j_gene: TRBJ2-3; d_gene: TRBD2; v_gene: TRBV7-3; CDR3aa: CASSLGSGRADTQYF
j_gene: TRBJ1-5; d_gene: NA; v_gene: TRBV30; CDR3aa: CAWALRGNQPQHF
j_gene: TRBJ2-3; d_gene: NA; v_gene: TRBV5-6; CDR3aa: CASSPDTYTDTQYF
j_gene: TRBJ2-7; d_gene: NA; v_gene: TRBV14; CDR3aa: CASSPSSYEQYF
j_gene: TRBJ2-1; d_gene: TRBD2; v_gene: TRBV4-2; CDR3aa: CASSPASGNYEQFF
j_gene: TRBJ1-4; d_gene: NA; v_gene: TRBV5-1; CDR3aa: CASSYRQAGGTNEKLFF
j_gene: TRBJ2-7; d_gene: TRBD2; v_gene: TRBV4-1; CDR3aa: CASSQDKVAGVPYEQYF
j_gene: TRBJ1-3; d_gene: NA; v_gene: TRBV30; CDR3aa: CAWGVTGNTIYF
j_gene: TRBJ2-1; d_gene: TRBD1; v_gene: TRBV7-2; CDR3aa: CASSLDRDRDKFF
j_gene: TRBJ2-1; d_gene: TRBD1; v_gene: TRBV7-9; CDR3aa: CASSLPPGTGDAYNEQFF
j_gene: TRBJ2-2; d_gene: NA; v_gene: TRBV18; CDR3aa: CASSPRQGRYTGELFF
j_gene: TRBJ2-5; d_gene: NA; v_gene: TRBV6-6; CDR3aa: CASTLGGETQYF
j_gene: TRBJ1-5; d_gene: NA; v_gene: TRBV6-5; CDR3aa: CASSSRRDSNQPQHF
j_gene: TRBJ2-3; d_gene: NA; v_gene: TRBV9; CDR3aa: CASSVGTDTQYF
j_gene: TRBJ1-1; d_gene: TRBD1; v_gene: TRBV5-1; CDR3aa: CASGKGATNTEAFF
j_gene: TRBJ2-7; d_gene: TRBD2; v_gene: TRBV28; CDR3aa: CASSPGGTWEQYF
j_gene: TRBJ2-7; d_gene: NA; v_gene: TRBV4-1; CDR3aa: CASSHSDAGGTYEQYF
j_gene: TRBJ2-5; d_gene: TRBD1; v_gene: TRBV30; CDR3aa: CAWGTGKETQYF
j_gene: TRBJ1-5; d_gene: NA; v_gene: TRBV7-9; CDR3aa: CASSLEGGQPQHF
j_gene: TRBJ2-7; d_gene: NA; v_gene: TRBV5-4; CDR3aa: CASSPTRGAYEQYF
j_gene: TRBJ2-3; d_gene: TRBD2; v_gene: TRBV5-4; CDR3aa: CASSLRTSGSTDTQYF
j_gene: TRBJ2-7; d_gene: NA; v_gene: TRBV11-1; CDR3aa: CASSLGRGVGEQYF
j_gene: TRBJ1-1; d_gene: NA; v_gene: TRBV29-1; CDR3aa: CSVVEYEAFF
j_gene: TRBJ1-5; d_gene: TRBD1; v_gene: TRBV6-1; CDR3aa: CASSDRGTSNQPQHF
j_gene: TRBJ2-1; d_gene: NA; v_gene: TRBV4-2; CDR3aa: CASSPSPGVGQFF
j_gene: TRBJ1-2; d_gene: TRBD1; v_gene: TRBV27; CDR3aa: CASSRDRGNYGYTF
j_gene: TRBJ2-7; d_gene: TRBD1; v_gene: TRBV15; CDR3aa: CATSRDTGTGGIQQYF
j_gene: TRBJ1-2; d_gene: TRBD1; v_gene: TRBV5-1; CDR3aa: CASSSSRDRVHYGYTF
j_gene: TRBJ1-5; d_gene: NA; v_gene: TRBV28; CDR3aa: CASSLSSLNQPQHF
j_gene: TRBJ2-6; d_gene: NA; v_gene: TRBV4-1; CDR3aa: CASSQETSSGANVLTF
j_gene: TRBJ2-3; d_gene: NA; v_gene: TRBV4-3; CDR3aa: CASSQESWRASTDTQYF
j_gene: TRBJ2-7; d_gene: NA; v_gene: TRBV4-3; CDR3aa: CASSQDTGREQYF
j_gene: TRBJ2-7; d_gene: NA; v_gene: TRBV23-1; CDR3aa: CASSQSWGCEQYF
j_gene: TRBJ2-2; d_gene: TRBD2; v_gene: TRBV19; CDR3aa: CASSGIAGVKTGELFF
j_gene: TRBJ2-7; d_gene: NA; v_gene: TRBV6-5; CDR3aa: CASSYREGSGEQYF
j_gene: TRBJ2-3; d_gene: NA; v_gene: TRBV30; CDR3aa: CAWSPLTDTQYF
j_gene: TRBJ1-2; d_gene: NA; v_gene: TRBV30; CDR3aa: CAWTGYNYGYTF
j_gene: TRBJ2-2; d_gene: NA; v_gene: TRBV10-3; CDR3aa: CAINHSGIGELFF
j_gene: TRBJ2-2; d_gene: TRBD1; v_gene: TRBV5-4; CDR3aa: CASSLAGGLSGELFF
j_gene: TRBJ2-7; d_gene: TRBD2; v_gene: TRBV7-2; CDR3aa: CASSLTGGPAEQYF